The clone carrying this T cell receptor beta chain came up a few times. The antigen is not known. TCRdb called the RT-PCR reads again in MiXCR, with one record for every CDR3 protein. The table includes about 520,000 distinct CDR3 sequences, 25% detected once. The sample originates from a study of response to subunit inactivated influenza vaccine. Study-level findings and limits: Few new T cells, the authors suggested, are recruited by each seasonal influenza vaccination.

The starting material was CD4+ T cells sorted from PBMCs, obtained roughly 5 days after vaccination. The clonotype comes from a man aged 50 or older who received an inactivated influenza vaccine.

The CDR3 sequence is CASSPPGTHEQYF. CDR3 in DNA: TGTGCCAGCAGTCCGCCGGGGACCCACGAGCAGTACTTC. J is TRBJ2-7 and V is TRBV12-3 or TRBV12-4, with D perhaps matching TRBD1 or TRBD2 (5 bases each). The V gene lost 5 bases and the J gene lost 5 bases, with 13 bases spanning the gap. This CDR3 region has 13 residues.